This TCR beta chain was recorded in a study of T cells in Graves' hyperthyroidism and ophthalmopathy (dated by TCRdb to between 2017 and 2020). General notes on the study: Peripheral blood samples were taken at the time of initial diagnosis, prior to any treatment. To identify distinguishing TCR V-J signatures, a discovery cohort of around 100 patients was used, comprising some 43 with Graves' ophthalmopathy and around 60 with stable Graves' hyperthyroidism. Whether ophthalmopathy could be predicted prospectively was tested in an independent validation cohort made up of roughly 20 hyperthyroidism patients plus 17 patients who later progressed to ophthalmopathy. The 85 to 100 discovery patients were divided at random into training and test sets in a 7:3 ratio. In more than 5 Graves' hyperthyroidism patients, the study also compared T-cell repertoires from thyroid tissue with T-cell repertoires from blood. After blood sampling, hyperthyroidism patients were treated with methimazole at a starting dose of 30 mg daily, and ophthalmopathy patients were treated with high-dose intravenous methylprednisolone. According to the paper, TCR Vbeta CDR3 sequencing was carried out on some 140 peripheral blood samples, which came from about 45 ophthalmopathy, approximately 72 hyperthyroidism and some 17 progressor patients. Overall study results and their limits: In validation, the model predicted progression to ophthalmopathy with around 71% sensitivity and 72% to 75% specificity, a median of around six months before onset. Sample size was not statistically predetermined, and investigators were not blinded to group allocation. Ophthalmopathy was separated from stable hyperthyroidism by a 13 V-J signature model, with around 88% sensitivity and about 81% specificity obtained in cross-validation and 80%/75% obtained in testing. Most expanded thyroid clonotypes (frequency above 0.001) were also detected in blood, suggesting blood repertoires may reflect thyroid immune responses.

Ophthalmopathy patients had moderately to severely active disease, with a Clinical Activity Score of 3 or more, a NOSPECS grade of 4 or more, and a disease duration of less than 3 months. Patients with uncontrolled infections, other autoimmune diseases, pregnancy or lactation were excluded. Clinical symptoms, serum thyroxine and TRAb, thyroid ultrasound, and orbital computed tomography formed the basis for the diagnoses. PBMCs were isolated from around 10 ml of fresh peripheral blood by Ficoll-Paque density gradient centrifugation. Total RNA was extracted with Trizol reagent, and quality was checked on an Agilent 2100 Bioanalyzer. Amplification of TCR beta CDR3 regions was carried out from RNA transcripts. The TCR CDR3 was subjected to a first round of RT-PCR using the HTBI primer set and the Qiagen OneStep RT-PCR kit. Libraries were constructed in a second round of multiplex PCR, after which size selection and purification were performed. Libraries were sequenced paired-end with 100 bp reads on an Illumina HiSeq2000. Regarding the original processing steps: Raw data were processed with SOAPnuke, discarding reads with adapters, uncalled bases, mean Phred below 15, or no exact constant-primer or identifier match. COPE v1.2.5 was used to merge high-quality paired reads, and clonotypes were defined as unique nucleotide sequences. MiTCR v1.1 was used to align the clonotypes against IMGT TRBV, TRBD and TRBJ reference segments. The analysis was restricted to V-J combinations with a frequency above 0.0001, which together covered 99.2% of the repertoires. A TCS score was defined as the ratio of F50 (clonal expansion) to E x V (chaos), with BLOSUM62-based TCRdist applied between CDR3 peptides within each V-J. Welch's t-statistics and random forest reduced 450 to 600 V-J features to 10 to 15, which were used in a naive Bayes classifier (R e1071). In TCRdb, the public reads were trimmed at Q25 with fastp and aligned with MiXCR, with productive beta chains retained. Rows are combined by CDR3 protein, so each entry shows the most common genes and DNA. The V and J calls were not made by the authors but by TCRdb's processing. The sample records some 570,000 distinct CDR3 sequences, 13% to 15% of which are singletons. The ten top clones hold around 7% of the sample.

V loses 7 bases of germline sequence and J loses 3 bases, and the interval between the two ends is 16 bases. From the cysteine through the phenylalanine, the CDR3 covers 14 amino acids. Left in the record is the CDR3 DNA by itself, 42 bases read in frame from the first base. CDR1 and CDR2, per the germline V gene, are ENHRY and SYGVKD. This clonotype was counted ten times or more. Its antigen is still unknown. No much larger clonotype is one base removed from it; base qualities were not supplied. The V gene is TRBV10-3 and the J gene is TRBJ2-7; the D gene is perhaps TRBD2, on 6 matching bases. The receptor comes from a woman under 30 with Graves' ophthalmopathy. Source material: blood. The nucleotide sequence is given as TGTGCCATCAAATTGTCGGGGGTAATCTACGAGCAGTACTTC. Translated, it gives CAIKLSGVIYEQYF.